This T cell receptor beta chain was sequenced during a study of control samples from healthy donors and cancer patients. Libraries were prepared by immunoSEQ multiplex PCR; TCRdb keeps only in-frame clonotypes and omits some of them. The table shows about 60,000 clones, with approximately 85% occurring only once. Deletions cut 1 base from V and 6 bases from J, with 12 bases between. Germline V gene lookup returns CDR1 SGHTA and CDR2 FQGNSA. The CDR3 is made up of 14 amino acids. The receptor was isolated from a man aged 40-55 years in good health. The sample was blood. The chain recombines TRBV7-2 with TRBJ1-2, with D possibly matching TRBD1 (6 bases). CDR3 amino acids: CASSLEVEGDGYTF. The CDR3 nucleotides read TGTGCCAGCAGCTTAGAAGTGGAGGGGGATGGCTACACCTTC.